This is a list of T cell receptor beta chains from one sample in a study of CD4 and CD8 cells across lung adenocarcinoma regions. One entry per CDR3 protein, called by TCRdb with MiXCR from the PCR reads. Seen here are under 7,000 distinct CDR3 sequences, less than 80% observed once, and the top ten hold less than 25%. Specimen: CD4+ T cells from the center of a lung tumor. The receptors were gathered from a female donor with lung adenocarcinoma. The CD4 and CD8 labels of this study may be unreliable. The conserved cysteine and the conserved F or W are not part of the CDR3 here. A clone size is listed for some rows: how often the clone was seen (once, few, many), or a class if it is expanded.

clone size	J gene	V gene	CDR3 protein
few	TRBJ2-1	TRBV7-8	ASSQKAVGVSYNEQF
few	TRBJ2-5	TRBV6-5	ASSYSPSGGSGEETQY
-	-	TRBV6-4	ASRRDRDDEQF
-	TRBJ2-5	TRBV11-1	ASSLSRSGISQETQY
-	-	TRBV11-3	ASSWGGDGQYNEQF
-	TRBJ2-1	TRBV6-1	ASRDTSGGGYNEQF
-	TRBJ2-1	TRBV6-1	ASSENWGFGEQF
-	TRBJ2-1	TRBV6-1	ASSKGLARNEQF
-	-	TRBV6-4	ASRGRGCRVKDTQY
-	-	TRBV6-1	ASRQGETQY
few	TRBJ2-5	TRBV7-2	ASSFQRQETQY
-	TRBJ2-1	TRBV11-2	ASSLRLAAHNEQF
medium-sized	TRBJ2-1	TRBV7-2	ASSYLAGGTFYNEQF
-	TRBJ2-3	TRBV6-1	ASSEASDVKNTQY
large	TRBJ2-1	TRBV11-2	ASSFGENNEQF
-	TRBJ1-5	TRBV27	ASSLGAVGNQPQH
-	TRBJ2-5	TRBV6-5	ASSYRDRQETQY
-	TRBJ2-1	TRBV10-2	ASQGLAGGNEQF
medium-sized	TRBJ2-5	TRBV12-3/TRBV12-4	ASSPFGTPEETQY
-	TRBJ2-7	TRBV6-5	ASSPRQAYEQY
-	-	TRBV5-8	ASSWTSGGTQY
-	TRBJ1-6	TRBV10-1	ASSTGLESPLH
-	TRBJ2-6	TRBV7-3	ASSAQTSSGANVLT
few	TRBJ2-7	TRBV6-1	ASSELAGGQDEQY
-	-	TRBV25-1	ASSPGAQGATDTQY
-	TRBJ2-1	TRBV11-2	GSSFGENIEQF
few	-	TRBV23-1	ASSQNPLDRARETQY
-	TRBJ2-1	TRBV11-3	AERGVGSYDAQF
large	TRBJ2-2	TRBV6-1	ASSPPASGSFSGELF
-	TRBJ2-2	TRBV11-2	ASSPSAVGTGALF
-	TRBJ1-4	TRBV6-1	ASSELEGANEKLF
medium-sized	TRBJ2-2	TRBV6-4	ASSDSFGERITGELF
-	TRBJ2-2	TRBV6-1	ASSKMDPELPSYANTGELF
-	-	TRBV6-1	ASSREGTRQETQY
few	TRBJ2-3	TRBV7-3	ASSNRGGGADTQY
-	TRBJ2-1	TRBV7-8	ASSLRRLAGGIAGNEQF
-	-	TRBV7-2	ASSARGRGSTNTQY
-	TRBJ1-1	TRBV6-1	ASSESLRTEAF
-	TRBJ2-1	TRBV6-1	ASRAPGQAYNEQF
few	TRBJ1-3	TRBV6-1	ASKDRHSGNTIY
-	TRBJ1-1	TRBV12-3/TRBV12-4	ASSPKRPGPGDTEAF
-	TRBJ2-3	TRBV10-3	AGTGTGDKETQY
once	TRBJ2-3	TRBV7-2	ASSPLPFTSTDTQY
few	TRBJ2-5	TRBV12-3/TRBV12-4	ASSPAAVQETQY
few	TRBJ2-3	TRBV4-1	ASSQDRGVAGDTDTQY
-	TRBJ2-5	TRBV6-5	ASSSSWGMGETQY
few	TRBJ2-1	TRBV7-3	ASSLIGGTSSSREQF
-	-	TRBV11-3	ASSLRQGVYEQY
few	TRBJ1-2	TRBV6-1	ASEGGIYGYT
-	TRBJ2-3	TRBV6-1	ASSAGPGAKDTQY
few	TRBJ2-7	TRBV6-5	ASSVLGTSGSVTYEQY
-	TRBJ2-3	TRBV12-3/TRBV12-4	ASSFQGNTQY
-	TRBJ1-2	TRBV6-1	ASSRGNHGYT
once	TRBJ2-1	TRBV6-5	ASSYSDYGNGELF
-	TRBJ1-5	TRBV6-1	ASRGPHFNQPQH